This T cell receptor (beta chain) came from a study of blood T cell repertoires in COVID-19. Across under 25 US areas, participants ranged in age from about 18 to 100 years. This table comes from immunoSEQ multiplex PCR, and its TCRdb copy is limited to in-frame clones, with some not included. Among 350,000 to 450,000 clones listed, approximately 89% were seen once. The germline CDR1 and CDR2 sequences are SGDLS and YYNGEE. The CDR3 has 15 amino acids. V shed 4 bases, J shed 6 bases, and the junction held 5 bases outside the gene matches. The V and J genes are TRBV9 and TRBJ2-1; 12 bases agree with TRBD2. Input material: PBMCs or T cells enriched from blood (not recorded which). The sequence derives from a woman in her forties who had been exposed to COVID-19. The CDR3, as DNA: TGTGCCAGCAGCTACGGACTAGCGGGACGCAATGAGCAGTTCTTC. This gives the protein CASSYGLAGRNEQFF.